One T cell receptor beta chain is described in this entry. Its antigen is currently unknown. This specimen belongs to a study of identifying expanded T cells in peripheral blood. Whole-study findings and limits: Differentially abundant clones: about 1.1 between replicates, approximately 16 at approximately 14 days, 18 to 20 at four. Across healthy donors, higher total template counts meant significantly greater roughly two-week count variance.

The CDR3 contains 12 residues. The ends were cut back, 2 bases at V and 8 bases at J, with 8 bases in the middle. Germline assignment: CDR1 MGHRA and CDR2 YSYEKL. The table came from immunoSEQ multiplex PCR; TCRdb's copy has only in-frame clones and leaves some out. The sample yields 100,000 or so clones, about 87% seen once. No infections or other immune events were documented during collection. The V and J genes are TRBV4-1 and TRBJ2-3; TRBD2 might be the D (6 bases). The sample consisted of blood. The TCR comes from a person between 18 and 75 years old in good health. This CDR3 reads CASSQRRGTQYF. CDR3 bases: TGCGCCAGCAGCCAAAGGAGGGGTACGCAGTATTTT.